Listed below are T cell receptor beta chains from one sample, sequenced in a study of T cells after yellow fever vaccination. TCRdb recomputed calls from the 5' RACE reads with MiXCR, one row per CDR3 protein. The sample has hundreds of thousands of distinct CDR3 sequences; roughly 20% are singletons. Sample: PBMCs, taken before the yellow fever booster vaccination. Receptors originate from a man aged 18 to 30 who received the YFV17D yellow fever vaccine. Both conserved end residues are trimmed from each CDR3. The order of the fields is J gene, V gene, CDR3 protein.

TRBJ2-2 TRBV12-3/TRBV12-4 ASSFVLYTGELF
TRBJ2-5 TRBV3-1 ASSRLRPHEETQY
TRBJ1-1 TRBV4-1 ASSHLGEYTEAF
TRBJ2-3 TRBV20-1 SAVLAHITDTQY
TRBJ1-1 TRBV3-1 ASSFSSNTEAF
TRBJ1-1 TRBV6-5 ASTLGGVNTEAF
TRBJ2-1 TRBV3-1 ASSPRTGASYNEQF
TRBJ1-2 TRBV6-6 ASRNDDYGYT
TRBJ2-2 TRBV12-3/TRBV12-4 ASSSRALGNTGELF
TRBJ1-2 TRBV29-1 SVGQGVLYGYT
TRBJ2-7 TRBV20-1 SAPAGTNSYEQY
TRBJ1-2 TRBV7-9 ASSYQRAAGSYGYT
TRBJ1-2 TRBV27 ASSWDSRNYGYT
TRBJ1-1 TRBV2 ASSSRLRTNTEAF
TRBJ1-5 TRBV7-9 ASSSSQGSNQPQH
TRBJ2-3 TRBV5-1 ASKSGQGTDTQY
TRBJ2-7 TRBV29-1 SVADLGTSYEQY
TRBJ2-1 TRBV6-5 ASSRTGGLEDEQF
TRBJ1-3 TRBV7-6 ASSLFPSGGNTIY
TRBJ2-1 TRBV15 ATSRVGAGNEQF
TRBJ1-2 TRBV12-3/TRBV12-4 ASSFGGYGYT
TRBJ2-7 TRBV4-2 ASSPSRGEAATYEQY
TRBJ1-2 TRBV5-1 ASSLSKAAGHEGYGYT
TRBJ1-1 TRBV4-2 ASSQDRTSSTEAF
TRBJ1-1 TRBV5-1 ASSFRGLNTEAF
TRBJ2-1 TRBV10-2 ASWGRGSTNEQF
TRBJ1-5 TRBV7-2 ASSPQSGPNQPQH
TRBJ2-3 TRBV7-6 ASSPILGTSGSDTQY
TRBJ2-1 TRBV7-2 ASSTVLAVEQF
TRBJ1-5 TRBV20-1 SARVYGNQPQH
TRBJ2-4 TRBV3-1 ASSQDMGQGNIQY
TRBJ1-1 TRBV4-1 ASSQDLGQVNTEAF